Listed below are T cell receptor beta chains from one sample, sequenced in a study of OX40 agonist ivuxolimab in advanced cancers. Produced via immunoSEQ multiplex PCR; TCRdb's table is partial and in-frame only. The sample consists of some 130,000 clones, about 93% of them appearing once. This material consisted of CD4+ or CD8+ T cells sorted from blood, taken in a trial of the OX40 agonist ivuxolimab. These receptors originate from an adult with an advanced solid tumor such as melanoma, head and neck, liver or kidney cancer. Both conserved end residues are part of each CDR3. A D gene is named only where the DNA matches it firmly. Not every row has a clone size; where given, it reads once, few, many or a size class.

v_call	j_call	d_call	clone_size	cdr3_aa	cdr3_nt
TRBV9	TRBJ2-7	.	.	CASSVWLATEQYF	TGTGCCAGCAGCGTATGGCTAGCGACCGAGCAGTACTTC
TRBV7-2	TRBJ1-2	.	.	CASSLGRGGYTF	TGTGCCAGCAGCTTAGGACGGGGTGGCTACACCTTC
TRBV29-1	TRBJ2-1	TRBD1	.	CSVKNRGSSYNEQFF	TGCAGCGTTAAGAACAGGGGTAGCTCCTACAATGAGCAGTTCTTC
TRBV5-1	TRBJ1-1	.	.	CASSLVVSRNTEAFF	TGCGCCAGCAGCTTGGTGGTGTCCCGGAACACTGAAGCTTTCTTT
TRBV6-5	TRBJ1-2	.	.	CASSYSMVENYGYTF	TGTGCCAGCAGTTACTCGATGGTCGAGAACTATGGCTACACCTTC
TRBV28	TRBJ1-3	TRBD1	.	CASSSSLQGTSGNTIYF	TGTGCCAGCAGTTCCTCTTTACAGGGGACCTCTGGAAACACCATATATTTT
TRBV6-5	TRBJ1-1	TRBD1	.	CASSHRGLQYTEAFF	TGTGCCAGCAGTCACAGGGGGCTACAGTACACTGAAGCTTTCTTT
TRBV9	TRBJ1-2	TRBD1	once	CASSVGPGQGGMGSYGYTF	TGTGCCAGCAGCGTGGGACCGGGACAGGGAGGGATGGGAAGCTATGGCTACACCTTC
TRBV5-1	TRBJ2-7	TRBD2	.	CASSPFGTSVYEQYF	TGCGCCAGCAGCCCCTTCGGGACTAGCGTTTACGAGCAGTACTTC
TRBV12-1	TRBJ1-3	.	.	CASSYRGSSGNTIYF	TGTGCCAGCAGCTACCGGGGTTCCTCTGGAAACACCATATATTTT
TRBV28	TRBJ2-1	TRBD2	.	CASSPWTSVNNEQFF	TGTGCCAGCAGTCCCTGGACTAGCGTGAACAATGAGCAGTTCTTC
TRBV28	TRBJ2-1	TRBD2	.	CASHTSGRLNNEQFF	TGTGCCAGCCATACTAGCGGGAGGTTAAACAATGAGCAGTTCTTC
TRBV4-2	TRBJ1-1	.	.	CASSFRYGQNTEAFF	TGTGCCAGCAGCTTTCGATACGGACAGAACACTGAAGCTTTCTTT
TRBV18	TRBJ2-7	.	.	CASSPPASYEQYF	TGTGCCAGCTCACCACCGGCGTCCTACGAGCAGTACTTC
TRBV10-1	TRBJ1-6	TRBD1	few	CASSGGTEWNSPLHF	TGCGCCAGCAGTGGAGGGACAGAATGGAATTCACCCCTCCACTTT
TRBV19	TRBJ2-7	TRBD2	.	CASSIDRLAGDHEQYF	TGTGCCAGTAGTATAGACCGACTAGCGGGAGATCACGAGCAGTACTTC
TRBV5-1	TRBJ1-1	.	.	CASSLAGRAEAFF	TGCGCCAGCAGCTTGGCGGGGAGGGCTGAAGCTTTCTTT
TRBV5-4	TRBJ2-7	TRBD1	.	CASSSTGQGYEQYF	TGTGCCAGCAGCTCCACGGGACAGGGTTACGAGCAGTACTTC
TRBV15	TRBJ2-2	TRBD1	.	CATSRRQGGEELFF	TGTGCCACCAGCAGACGACAGGGGGGAGAGGAGCTGTTTTTT
TRBV6-6	TRBJ1-1	.	.	CASSYSRVERTEAFF	TGTGCCAGCAGTTACTCGAGAGTAGAACGGACTGAAGCTTTCTTT
TRBV19	TRBJ1-6	.	.	CASSMLGWDNSPLHF	TGTGCCAGTAGTATGCTGGGCTGGGATAATTCACCCCTCCACTTT
TRBV5-4	TRBJ2-4	.	.	CASSLDRVNIQYF	TGTGCCAGCAGCTTGGACAGGGTAAACATTCAGTACTTC
TRBV9	TRBJ2-5	.	.	CASSVGPRGEVPQYF	TGTGCCAGCAGCGTAGGTCCCAGGGGCGAGGTGCCCCAGTACTTC
TRBV28	TRBJ2-5	.	.	CASKASEVGQYF	TGTGCCAGCAAGGCCTCTGAGGTGGGCCAGTACTTC
TRBV18	TRBJ1-3	TRBD1	.	CASSPPTGPGNTIYF	TGTGCCAGCTCACCCCCGACAGGGCCTGGAAACACCATATATTTT
TRBV4-3	TRBJ2-7	.	.	CASSQDLGGGLHYEQYF	TGCGCCAGCAGCCAAGATCTAGGAGGGGGGCTTCACTACGAGCAGTACTTC
TRBV2	TRBJ1-5	TRBD1	.	CASRTGAYSNQPQHF	TGTGCCAGCAGAACAGGGGCCTATAGCAATCAGCCCCAGCATTTT
TRBV18	TRBJ1-1	.	.	CASSPSMNTEAFF	TGTGCCAGCTCACCGTCCATGAACACTGAAGCTTTCTTT
TRBV9	TRBJ1-1	TRBD1	.	CASSPRTGSNTEAFF	TGTGCCAGCAGCCCGCGGACAGGGTCGAACACTGAAGCTTTCTTT
TRBV15	TRBJ1-2	TRBD1	.	CATSRGGAGGDGYTF	TGTGCCACCAGCAGAGGCGGGGCAGGGGGAGATGGCTACACCTTC
TRBV29-1	TRBJ2-7	TRBD1	.	CSVGRGLAREQYF	TGCAGCGTTGGCAGGGGGCTCGCGCGCGAGCAGTACTTC
TRBV2	TRBJ1-2	TRBD1	.	CASSGEQGSYGYTF	TGTGCCAGCAGTGGCGAACAGGGGAGCTATGGCTACACCTTC
TRBV10-3	TRBJ2-1	TRBD2	.	CAINPGLAYNEQFF	TGTGCCATCAATCCGGGACTAGCGTACAATGAGCAGTTCTTC
TRBV6-5	TRBJ2-3	.	.	CASGDTQYF	TGTGCCAGCGGCGATACGCAGTATTTT
TRBV4-1	TRBJ1-4	.	.	CASSQATNEKLFF	TGCGCCAGCAGCCAGGCAACTAATGAAAAACTGTTTTTT
TRBV10-1	TRBJ2-7	.	.	CASRDCGNPYEQYF	TGCGCCAGCAGGGACTGCGGGAATCCCTACGAGCAGTACTTC
TRBV5-4	TRBJ2-2	.	.	CASSSDPGGELFF	TGTGCCAGCAGCTCTGATCCGGGCGGGGAGCTGTTTTTT
TRBV7-9	TRBJ1-5	TRBD1	.	CASSSQGALANQPQHF	TGTGCCAGCAGCTCACAGGGGGCCCTAGCTAATCAGCCCCAGCATTTT
TRBV7-2	TRBJ2-7	.	.	CASTPGNLVSYEQYF	TGTGCCAGCACCCCAGGGAATCTGGTGTCCTACGAGCAGTACTTC
TRBV30	TRBJ2-1	.	.	CAWSTGLEQFF	TGTGCCTGGAGTACGGGGCTTGAGCAGTTCTTC
TRBV6-6	TRBJ2-1	.	.	CASSATRISSYEQFF	TGTGCCAGCAGTGCCACTAGAATTTCTTCGTACGAGCAGTTCTTC
TRBV7-2	TRBJ1-1	TRBD1	.	CASSLRQGNTEAFF	TGTGCCAGCAGCCTCCGACAGGGTAACACTGAAGCTTTCTTT
TRBV6-6	TRBJ2-5	.	once	CASSYLGTDQETQYF	TGTGCCAGCAGTTATCTCGGGACGGACCAAGAGACCCAGTACTTC